This TCR beta chain was sequenced in a study of blood T cell repertoires in COVID-19. As for the study in general: Material from acute and convalescent COVID-19 was sourced from the United States, Italy and Spain. PBMCs, B-cell-depleted T cells, or T cells were the source of the cDNA or gDNA that made up the material.

CDR3 length: 14 amino acids. V was pared by 7 bases and J by 1 base, with 13 bases between. Germline V gives CDR1 MNHNY, CDR2 SVGAGI (reference sequence). Per the original methods: Amplification of reference gene primers provided the estimated nucleated cell counts. The data were produced by immunoSEQ multiplex PCR, yet TCRdb's version contains in-frame clones alone and is incomplete. V, J and clone size are taken as reported in that table, and D and trimming were inferred from the DNA itself. This table holds approximately 54,000 clones, more than 80% found once. The TCR comes from a woman aged 60-70 years with acute or convalescent COVID-19. The sample comprised peripheral blood. The V and J genes are TRBV6-6 and TRBJ1-1; D might be TRBD1 (5 bases). The CDR3 loop reads CASTRGEGNTEAFF. CDR3 nucleotides: TGTGCCAGCACCCGGGGGGAGGGGAACACTGAAGCTTTCTTT.